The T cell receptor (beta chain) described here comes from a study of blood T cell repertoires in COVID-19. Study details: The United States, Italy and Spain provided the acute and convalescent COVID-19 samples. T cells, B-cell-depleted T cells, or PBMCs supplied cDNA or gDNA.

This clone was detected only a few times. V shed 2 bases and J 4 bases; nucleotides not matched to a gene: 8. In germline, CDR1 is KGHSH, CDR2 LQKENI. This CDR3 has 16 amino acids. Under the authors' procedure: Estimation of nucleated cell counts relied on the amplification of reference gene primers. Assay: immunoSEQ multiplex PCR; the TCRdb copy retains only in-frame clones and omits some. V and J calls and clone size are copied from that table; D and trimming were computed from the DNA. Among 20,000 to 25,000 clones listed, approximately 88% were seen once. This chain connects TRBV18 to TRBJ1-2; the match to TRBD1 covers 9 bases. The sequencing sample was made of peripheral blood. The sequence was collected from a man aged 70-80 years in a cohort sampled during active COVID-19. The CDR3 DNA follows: TGTGCCAGCTCACCAGCCGGGACAGGGATTTCCTATGGCTACACCTTC. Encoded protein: CASSPAGTGISYGYTF.